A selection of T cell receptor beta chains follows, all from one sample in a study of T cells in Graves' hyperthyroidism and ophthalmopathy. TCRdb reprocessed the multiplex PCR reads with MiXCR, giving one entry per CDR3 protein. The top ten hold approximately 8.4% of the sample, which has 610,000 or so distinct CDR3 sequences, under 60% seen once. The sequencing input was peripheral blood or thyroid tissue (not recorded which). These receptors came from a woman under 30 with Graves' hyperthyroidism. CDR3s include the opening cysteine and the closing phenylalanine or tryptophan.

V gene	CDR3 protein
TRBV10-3	CAISDGRRGEQYF
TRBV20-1	CSVGRRGLSGELFF
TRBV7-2	CASSSTGNEQFF
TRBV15	CATSRDLTGSSYEQYF
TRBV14	CASSQLSDRKYGYTF
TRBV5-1	CASSLLARVTYEQYF
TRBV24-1	CATSRTGPSNQPQHF
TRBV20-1	CSETSGLGRYEQYF
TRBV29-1	CSVPGTTNYGYTF
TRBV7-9	CASSGGTGASGYEQYF
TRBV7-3	CASSLRVEGEQYF
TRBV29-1	CSVDAQGSEAFF
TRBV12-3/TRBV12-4	CASRRESSYNSPLHF
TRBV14	CASSQDSPLYGYTF
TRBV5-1	CASSPRPGYTF
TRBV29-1	CSVRTGDSPLHF
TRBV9	CASSATDLEAFF
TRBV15	CATSSASDASNQPQHF
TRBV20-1	CSAKSTSNQPQHF
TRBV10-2	CASSESPGLYEQYF
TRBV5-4	CASSLETEDEAFF
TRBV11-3	CASSSGGGLNTGELFF
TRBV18	CASSPPPVSHGYTF
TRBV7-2	CASSLDQRVATF
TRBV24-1	CATSDVLQGADTGELFF
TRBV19	CASGAGGNEQYF
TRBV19	CASGEGTEAFF
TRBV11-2	CASSSLPASGRILYEQYF
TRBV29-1	CSVAGTSGGYEQYF
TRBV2	CASIRRTGGYPQHF
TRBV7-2	CASSFLGSGRAMETQYF
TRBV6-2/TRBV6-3	CASRVGLAGRQETQYF
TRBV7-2	CASSLIGNEQFF
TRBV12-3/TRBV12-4	CASSVTGPYGYTF
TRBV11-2	CASSWTSGNTIYF
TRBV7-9	CASSLGGPLEPQHF
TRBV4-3	CASSQGTGNTGELFF